The sequence of this T cell receptor beta chain was determined in a study of T-cell memory formation after mild COVID-19. At the level of the study: Most TCR clusters belonged to a single donor.

After 5'RACE with constant-segment primers, TCR alpha and TCR beta cDNA libraries carrying sample barcodes and UMIs were obtained. TCRdb called the 5' RACE reads again in MiXCR, with one record for every CDR3 protein. This sample has hundreds of thousands of distinct CDR3 sequences, with more than 15% found just once. In regard to this clonotype: What it binds is not known.

V trimming: 5 bases; J trimming: 3 bases; junction bases outside the gene matches: 13. The CDR3 is made up of 16 amino acids. The study's findings and limits: The study found contracting CD4+ clones mainly in CM and EM and contracting CD8+ clones in EMRA. There was a balanced CD4/CD8 profile in clones contracting day 15 to 85, and later expanders leaned CD4+.

This receptor was identified in an adult woman who had mild COVID-19 (a few samples of this study predate the infection). Cell type and time point are not known. The rearrangement links TRBV12-3 or TRBV12-4 to TRBJ2-7; TRBD2 matches 7 bases. Sequenced sample: PBMCs or a T cell subset sorted from them (not recorded which). CDR3 region: CASSPLALGGFYEQYF. DNA of the CDR3: TGTGCCAGCAGTCCCCTAGCGTTGGGAGGGTTCTACGAGCAGTACTTC.